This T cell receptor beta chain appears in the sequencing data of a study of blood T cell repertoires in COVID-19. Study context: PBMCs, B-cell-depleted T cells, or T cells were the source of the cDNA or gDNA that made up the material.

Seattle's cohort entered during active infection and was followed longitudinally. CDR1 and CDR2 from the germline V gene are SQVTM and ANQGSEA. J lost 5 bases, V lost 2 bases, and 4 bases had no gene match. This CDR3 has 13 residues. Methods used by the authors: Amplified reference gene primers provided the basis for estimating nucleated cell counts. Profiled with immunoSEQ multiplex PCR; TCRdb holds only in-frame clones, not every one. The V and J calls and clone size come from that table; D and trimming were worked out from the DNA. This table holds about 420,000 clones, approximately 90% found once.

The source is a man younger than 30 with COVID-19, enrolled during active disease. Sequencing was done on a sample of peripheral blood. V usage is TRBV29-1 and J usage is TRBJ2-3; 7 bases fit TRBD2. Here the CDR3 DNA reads TGCAGCGTTGAAATCGCTAGCGGAGATACGCAGTATTTT. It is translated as CSVEIASGDTQYF.